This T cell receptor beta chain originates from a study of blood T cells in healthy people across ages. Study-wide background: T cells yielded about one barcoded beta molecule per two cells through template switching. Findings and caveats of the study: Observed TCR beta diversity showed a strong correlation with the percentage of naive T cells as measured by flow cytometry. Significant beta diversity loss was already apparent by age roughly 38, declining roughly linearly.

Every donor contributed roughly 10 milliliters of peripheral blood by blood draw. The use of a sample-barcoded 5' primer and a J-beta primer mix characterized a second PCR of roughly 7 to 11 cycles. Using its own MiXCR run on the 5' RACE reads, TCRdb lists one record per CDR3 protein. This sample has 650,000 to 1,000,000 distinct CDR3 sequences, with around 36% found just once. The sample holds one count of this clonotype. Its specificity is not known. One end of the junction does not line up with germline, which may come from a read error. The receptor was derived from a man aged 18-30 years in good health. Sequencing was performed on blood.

The CDR3 loop reads CASSLVPGMAGGLFF. The CDR3 nucleotides are TGCGCCAGCAGCTTGGTTCCGGGGATGGCCGGGGGGCTGTTTTTT. The chain recombines TRBV5-1 with TRBJ2-2, with D perhaps TRBD2 (6 bases). This CDR3 comprises 15 residues. CDR1 and CDR2 from the germline V gene are SGHRS and YFSETQ. The variable domain in full, with the rest retrieved from reference TRBV5-1 and TRBJ2-2, is KAGVTQTPRYLIKTRGQQVTLSCSPISGHRSVSWYQQTPGQGLQFLFEYFSETQRNKGNFPGRFSGRQFSNSRSEMNVSTLELGDSALYLCASSLVPGMAGGLFFGEGSRLTVL.